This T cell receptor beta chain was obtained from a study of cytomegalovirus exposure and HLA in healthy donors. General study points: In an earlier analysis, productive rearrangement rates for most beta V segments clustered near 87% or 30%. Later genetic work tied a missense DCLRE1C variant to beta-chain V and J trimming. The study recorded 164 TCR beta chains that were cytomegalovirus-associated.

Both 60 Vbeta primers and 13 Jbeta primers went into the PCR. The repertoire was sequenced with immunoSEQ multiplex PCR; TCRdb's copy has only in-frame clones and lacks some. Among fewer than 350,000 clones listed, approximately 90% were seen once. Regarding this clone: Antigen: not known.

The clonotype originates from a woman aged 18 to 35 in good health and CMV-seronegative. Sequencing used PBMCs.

The CDR3, as DNA: TGTGCCAGCAGAATTGGGGGGGGCAGCACCGGGGAGCTGTTTTTT. Translation gives CASRIGGGSTGELFF. V and J are TRBV2 and TRBJ2-2, with a tentative D call TRBD2 (7 bases). Trimming pared 6 bases from V and 4 bases from J, leaving 15 bases between. Germline-derived CDR1 and CDR2 are SNHLY and FYNNEI. The CDR3 sequence is 15 residues long. Based on the CDR3 plus reference TRBV2 and TRBJ2-2, the full variable domain is EPEVTQTPSHQVTQMGQEVILRCVPISNHLYFYWYRQILGQKVEFLVSFYNNEISEKSEIFDDQFSVERPDGSNFTLKIRSTKLEDSAMYFCASRIGGGSTGELFFGEGSRLTVL.